A selection of T cell receptor beta chains follows, all from one sample in a study of blood T cells in healthy people across ages. TCRdb re-analysed the 5' RACE reads in MiXCR, keeping a single row per CDR3 protein. This sample yields 450,000 to 700,000 distinct CDR3 sequences, of which about 25% are seen a single time; under 20% belongs to the top ten. Sequenced material: blood. The receptors stem from a woman in her 70s in good health. CDR3s include the opening cysteine and the closing phenylalanine or tryptophan. The D gene is left open where the match is weak. Only part of the rows carry a size: once, few, many, or a class if the clone is expanded.

J | size | length | V | D | DNA | CDR3
TRBJ2-2 | few | 16 | TRBV15 | - | TGTGCCACCAGCAGAGTTGGGACTGGGAACACCGGGGAGCTGTTTTTT | CATSRVGTGNTGELFF
TRBJ1-1 | few | 16 | TRBV12-3/TRBV12-4 | - | TGTGCCAGCAGCTCGTTCGGGGGCAATGGGAACACTGAAGCTTTCTTT | CASSSFGGNGNTEAFF
TRBJ1-2 | few | 13 | TRBV6-6 | - | TGTGCCATCTCCCGGGACCCCAACTATGGCCACACCTTC | CAISRDPNYGHTF
TRBJ2-7 | few | 17 | TRBV7-9 | - | TGTGCCAGCAGCTTAAATCCCCTAGTTAGGGAATCCTACGAGCAGTACTTC | CASSLNPLVRESYEQYF
TRBJ1-5 | - | 14 | TRBV2 | - | TGTGCCAGCAGTGACGCAGGGCTCTATCAGCCCCAGCATTTT | CASSDAGLYQPQHF
TRBJ2-3 | few | 15 | TRBV27 | - | TGTGCCAGCAGCTATACGGGGGTTAGGACAGATACGCAGTATTTT | CASSYTGVRTDTQYF
TRBJ1-4 | few | 15 | TRBV28 | TRBD1 | TGTGCCAGCAGCTCCCCGGGACAGGCGGCAGGAAAACTGTTTTTT | CASSSPGQAAGKLFF
TRBJ2-1 | - | 12 | TRBV7-9 | - | TGTGCCAGCAGCCCGGGGGACAGCCCAGGCTTCTTC | CASSPGDSPGFF
TRBJ2-3 | - | 12 | TRBV15 | - | TGTGCCACCAGCCAGAGTCCATATACGCAGTATTTT | CATSQSPYTQYF
TRBJ2-5 | many | 17 | TRBV2 | TRBD2 | TGTGCCAGCAGTGAATGGATGACTAGCGGGGCACAAGAGACCCAGTACTTC | CASSEWMTSGAQETQYF
TRBJ1-4 | - | 14 | TRBV20-1 | - | TGCAGTGCTAGTCAACCGACGGCGGGCCGAAAACTGTTTTTT | CSASQPTAGRKLFF
TRBJ1-1 | - | 14 | TRBV4-3 | TRBD1 | TGCGCCAGCAGCCAAGTTGGACAGGGCGCTGAAGCTTTCTTT | CASSQVGQGAEAFF
TRBJ2-3 | - | 14 | TRBV5-1 | TRBD2 | TGCGCCAGCAGCGTTAGCGGGGGGAGAGATACGCAGTATTTT | CASSVSGGRDTQYF
TRBJ2-3 | - | 15 | TRBV7-8 | TRBD2 | TGTGCCAGCAGCCAGTTCGGGGGGAGCACAGATACGCAGTATTTT | CASSQFGGSTDTQYF
TRBJ2-1 | few | 14 | TRBV7-8 | TRBD1 | TGTGCCAGCAGCCCCCCGGGACAGGCCAATGAGCAGTTCTTC | CASSPPGQANEQFF
TRBJ2-3 | - | 17 | TRBV4-3 | - | TGCGCCAGCAGCCAAGAAGTTGTGGGGGGTTCCACAGATACGCAGTATTTT | CASSQEVVGGSTDTQYF
TRBJ2-1 | few | 17 | TRBV7-9 | - | TGTGCCAGCAGCTTTGGAGCCAGGGTGGAGGTCGGCAATGAGCAGTTCTTC | CASSFGARVEVGNEQFF
TRBJ1-1 | - | 14 | TRBV6-1 | TRBD1 | TGTGCCAGCAGCCCAGGGGGCGCGAACACTGAAGCTTTCTTT | CASSPGGANTEAFF
TRBJ1-3 | - | 14 | TRBV20-1 | - | TGCAGTGCTGAGAAGACGGGCTCTGGAAACACCATATATTTT | CSAEKTGSGNTIYF
TRBJ1-1 | - | 14 | TRBV11-1 | - | TGTGCCAGCAGCTTAGCCCCACGGGACACTGAAGCTTTCTTT | CASSLAPRDTEAFF
TRBJ1-1 | few | 12 | TRBV6-1 | - | TGTGCCAGCATGAGTTATCGCGAGGGCGCTTTCTTT | CASMSYREGAFF
TRBJ2-7 | - | 15 | TRBV4-3 | - | TGCGCCAGCAGCCAAAATACGCAGGGCTCCTACGAGCAGTACTTC | CASSQNTQGSYEQYF
TRBJ1-4 | few | 15 | TRBV5-1 | - | TGCGCCAGCAGCTCGGGCCGCCAACAGGGTGAAAAACTGTTTTTT | CASSSGRQQGEKLFF
TRBJ2-5 | - | 16 | TRBV20-1 | - | TGCAGTGCTAGAGTCCCGGGACGGGAGTACCAAGAGACCCAGTACTTC | CSARVPGREYQETQYF
TRBJ2-4 | few | 15 | TRBV21-1 | - | TGTGCCAGCAGCAAAGCAGGTGGGGCCCAAAACATTCAGTACTTC | CASSKAGGAQNIQYF
TRBJ2-1 | few | 16 | TRBV6-5 | - | TGTGCCAGCAGTTCGGCAGGGGTCGATTCCTACAATGAGCAGTTCTTC | CASSSAGVDSYNEQFF
TRBJ1-2 | few | 15 | TRBV7-2 | - | TGTGCCAGCAGCTTAGCGCGTTTGGTGAGGAATGGCTACACCTTC | CASSLARLVRNGYTF
TRBJ1-1 | few | 13 | TRBV5-6 | - | TGTGCCAGCAGCTTAGGTGAGAAAACTGAAGCTTTCTTT | CASSLGEKTEAFF
TRBJ2-5 | - | 16 | TRBV7-2 | - | TGTGCCAGCAGCTTAGCGGGCTACAGGGTGGGAGAGACCCAGTACTTC | CASSLAGYRVGETQYF
TRBJ1-6 | - | 15 | TRBV4-2 | - | TGTGCCAGCAGCCAAGAGGTTCGGGATAATTCACCCCTCCACTTT | CASSQEVRDNSPLHF
TRBJ1-3 | few | 11 | TRBV20-1 | - | TGCAGTGCTAGAACTGGAAACACCATATATTTT | CSARTGNTIYF
TRBJ1-1 | - | 15 | TRBV24-1 | - | TGTGCCCCCAGTGGAACCCAGGGAAGTCGGACTGAAGCTTTCTTT | CAPSGTQGSRTEAFF
TRBJ2-4 | few | 13 | TRBV7-3 | - | TGTGCCAGCAGCTTAAGCGCCAAAAACATTCAGTACTTC | CASSLSAKNIQYF
TRBJ1-2 | - | 15 | TRBV5-1 | TRBD1 | TGCGCCAGCAGCTCTCGGACAGGGGAAGGGGACGGCTACACCTTC | CASSSRTGEGDGYTF
TRBJ2-1 | few | 12 | TRBV20-1 | - | TGCAGTGCTAGTCGCGGGGAGAATGAGCAGTTCTTC | CSASRGENEQFF
TRBJ2-1 | few | 16 | TRBV20-1 | TRBD2 | TGCAGTGCCCGCGGGTCAGCGGGGGGGACCTACAATGAGCAGTTCTTC | CSARGSAGGTYNEQFF
TRBJ2-2 | few | 14 | TRBV20-1 | - | TGCAGTGCTAGGAGACAGGCGTGGACCGGGGAGCTGTTTTTT | CSARRQAWTGELFF
TRBJ2-2 | - | 15 | TRBV5-1 | - | TGCGCCAGCAGCTTGGACGGGGGCGAGAGGGGGGAGCTGTTTTTT | CASSLDGGERGELFF
TRBJ2-3 | few | 15 | TRBV15 | TRBD1 | TGTGCCACCAGCAGAGGGGAAGGGGGCGAAGATACGCAGTATTTT | CATSRGEGGEDTQYF
TRBJ2-5 | - | 17 | TRBV4-2 | - | TGTGCCAGCAGCCAAGATAGGAGGGGGGGCGCAGGAGAGACCCAGTACTTC | CASSQDRRGGAGETQYF
TRBJ1-3 | - | 16 | TRBV3-1 | TRBD1 | TGTGCCAGCAAACAGGGGGTCGGGAACGAAGGAAACACCATATATTTT | CASKQGVGNEGNTIYF
TRBJ1-1 | - | 16 | TRBV7-8 | - | TGTGCCAGCAGCTTCCCAGGGGCGAGTGGGAACACTGAAGCTTTCTTT | CASSFPGASGNTEAFF
TRBJ2-3 | few | 15 | TRBV20-1 | - | TGCAGTGCAGTAAAAGGGGGGGGGTCTACTGATACGCAGTATTTT | CSAVKGGGSTDTQYF
TRBJ2-1 | once | 15 | TRBV7-2 | - | TGTGCCAGCAGGATATCGGGAGCCCTAGGGAATGAGCAGTTCTTC | CASRISGALGNEQFF
TRBJ2-5 | - | 14 | TRBV29-1 | - | TGCAGCGTTGAAGTCGGCGGACACCAAGAGACCCAGTACTTC | CSVEVGGHQETQYF